This record looks at one TCR beta chain sequence and its context. The entry originates in a study of blood T cell repertoires in COVID-19. Background on the study: Italy, Spain and the United States were the sources of the convalescent and acute COVID-19 samples. T cells, B-cell-depleted T cells, or PBMCs provided the cDNA or gDNA that served as material.

Original analysis: Estimated nucleated cell counts came from reference gene primer amplification. Assay used: immunoSEQ multiplex PCR; TCRdb lists only in-frame clones, some missing. That table gives V, J and clone size, and the DNA gave D and trimming. Of over 150,000 clones listed, 70% to 90% were seen once; the top ten hold about 18%. In germline, CDR1 is MGHDK, CDR2 SYGVNS. The V and J ends lost 2 bases and 6 bases respectively, with 11 bases between them. The CDR3 extends over 15 amino acids. The sample was peripheral blood. The clonotype comes from a man in his forties or fifties with COVID-19, enrolled during active disease. The J gene is TRBJ1-6, the V gene TRBV25-1, with no clear D. The CDR3 nucleotides are TGTGCCAGCAGTGAAGACCTAGGCCCTAATTCACCCCTCCACTTT. Translation: CASSEDLGPNSPLHF.